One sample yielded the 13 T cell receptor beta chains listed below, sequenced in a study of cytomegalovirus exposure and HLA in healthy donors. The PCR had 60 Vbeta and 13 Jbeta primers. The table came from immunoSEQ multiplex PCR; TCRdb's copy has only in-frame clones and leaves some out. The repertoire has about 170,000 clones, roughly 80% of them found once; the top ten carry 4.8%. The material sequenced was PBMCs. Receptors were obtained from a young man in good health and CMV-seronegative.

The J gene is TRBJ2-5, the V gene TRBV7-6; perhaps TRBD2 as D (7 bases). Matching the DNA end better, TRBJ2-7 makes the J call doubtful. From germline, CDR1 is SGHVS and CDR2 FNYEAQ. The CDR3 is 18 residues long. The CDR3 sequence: CASSLGGGARAPLDEQYF. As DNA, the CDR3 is TGTGCCAGCAGCTTAGGGGGGGGCGCGAGGGCCCCTCTAGACGAGCAGTACTTC.

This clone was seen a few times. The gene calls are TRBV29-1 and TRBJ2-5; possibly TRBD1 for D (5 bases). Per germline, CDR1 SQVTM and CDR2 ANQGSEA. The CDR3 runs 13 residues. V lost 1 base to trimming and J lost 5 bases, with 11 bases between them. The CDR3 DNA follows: TGCAGCGTTGAAGCAGGGCTGGGGGAGACCCAGTACTTC. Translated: CSVEAGLGETQYF.

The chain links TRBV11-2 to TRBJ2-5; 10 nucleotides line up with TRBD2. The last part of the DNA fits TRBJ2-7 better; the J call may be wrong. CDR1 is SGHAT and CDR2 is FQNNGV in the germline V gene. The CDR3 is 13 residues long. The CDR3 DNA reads TGTGCCAGCAGCTTAAGCGGGGGGGTCGAGCAGTACTTC. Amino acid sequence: CASSLSGGVEQYF.

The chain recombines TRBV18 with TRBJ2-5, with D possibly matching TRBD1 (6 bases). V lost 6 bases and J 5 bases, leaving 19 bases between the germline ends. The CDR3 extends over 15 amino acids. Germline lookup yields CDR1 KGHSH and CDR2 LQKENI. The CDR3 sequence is CASSPSRGRGETQYF. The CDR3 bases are TGTGCCAGCTCCCCTAGCAGGGGTCGTGGGGAGACCCAGTACTTC.

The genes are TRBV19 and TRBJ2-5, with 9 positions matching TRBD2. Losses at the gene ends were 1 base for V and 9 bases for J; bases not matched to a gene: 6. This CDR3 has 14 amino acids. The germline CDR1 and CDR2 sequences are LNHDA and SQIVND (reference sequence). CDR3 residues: CASSIVPSGEAQYF. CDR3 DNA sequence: TGTGCCAGTAGTATAGTTCCTAGCGGGGAGGCCCAGTACTTC.

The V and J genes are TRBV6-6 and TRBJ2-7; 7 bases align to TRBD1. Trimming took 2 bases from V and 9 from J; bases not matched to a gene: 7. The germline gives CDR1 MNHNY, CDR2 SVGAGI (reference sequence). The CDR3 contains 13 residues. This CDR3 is CASSYQRQGVQYF. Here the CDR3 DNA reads TGTGCCAGCAGTTACCAACGACAGGGCGTGCAGTACTTC.

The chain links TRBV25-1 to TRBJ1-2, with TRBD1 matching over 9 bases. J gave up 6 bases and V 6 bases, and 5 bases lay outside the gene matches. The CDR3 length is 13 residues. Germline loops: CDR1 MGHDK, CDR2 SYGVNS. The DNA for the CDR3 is TGTGCCAGCAGCCCGGGACAGGGTCATGGCTACACCTTC. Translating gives CASSPGQGHGYTF.

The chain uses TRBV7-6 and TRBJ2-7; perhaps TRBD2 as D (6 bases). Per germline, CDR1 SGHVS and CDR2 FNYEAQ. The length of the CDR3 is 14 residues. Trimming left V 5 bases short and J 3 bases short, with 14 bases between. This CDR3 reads CASSLGRGDYEQYF. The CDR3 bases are TGTGCCAGCAGCCTCGGGCGGGGAGACTACGAGCAGTACTTC.

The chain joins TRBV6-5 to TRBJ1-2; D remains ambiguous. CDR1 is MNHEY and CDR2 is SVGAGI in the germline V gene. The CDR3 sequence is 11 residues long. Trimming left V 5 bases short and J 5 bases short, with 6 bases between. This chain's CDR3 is CASSGGYGYTF. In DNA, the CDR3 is TGTGCCAGCAGTGGAGGGTATGGCTACACCTTC.

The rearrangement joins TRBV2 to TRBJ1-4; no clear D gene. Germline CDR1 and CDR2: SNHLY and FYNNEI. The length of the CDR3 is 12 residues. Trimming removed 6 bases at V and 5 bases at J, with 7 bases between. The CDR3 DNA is TGTGCCAGCAGAAGGGAGAATGAAAAACTGTTTTTT. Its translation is CASRRENEKLFF.

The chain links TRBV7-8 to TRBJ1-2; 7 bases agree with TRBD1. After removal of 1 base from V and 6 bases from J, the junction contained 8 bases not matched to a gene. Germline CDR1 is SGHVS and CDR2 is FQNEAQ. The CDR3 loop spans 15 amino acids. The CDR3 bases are TGTGCCAGCAGCTTAGTTACGAGACAGGGACATGGCTACACCTTC. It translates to CASSLVTRQGHGYTF.

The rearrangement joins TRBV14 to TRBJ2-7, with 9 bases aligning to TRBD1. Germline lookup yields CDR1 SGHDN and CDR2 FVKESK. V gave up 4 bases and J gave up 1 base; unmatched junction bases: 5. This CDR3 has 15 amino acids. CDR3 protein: CASSRPGQGSYEQYF. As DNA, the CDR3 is TGTGCCAGCAGCCGACCGGGACAGGGATCCTACGAGCAGTACTTC. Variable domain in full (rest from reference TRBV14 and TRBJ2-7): EAGVTQFPSHSVIEKGQTVTLRCDPISGHDNLYWYRRVMGKEIKFLLHFVKESKQDESGMPNNRFLAERTGGTYSTLKVQPAELEDSGVYFCASSRPGQGSYEQYFGPGTRLTVT.

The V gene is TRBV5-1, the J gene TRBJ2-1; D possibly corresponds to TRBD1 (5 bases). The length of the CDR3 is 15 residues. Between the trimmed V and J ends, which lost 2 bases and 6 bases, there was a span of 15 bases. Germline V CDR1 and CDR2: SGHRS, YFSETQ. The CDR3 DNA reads TGCGCCAGCAGCTTAACTCCAGGGCAGATCAATGAGCAGTTCTTC. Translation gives CASSLTPGQINEQFF.